The rows below give T cell receptor beta chains drawn from one sample of a study of blood T cell repertoires in COVID-19. Here immunoSEQ multiplex PCR was the method, and the copy in TCRdb shows in-frame clones only, minus some. Of 130,000 or so clones in the sample, approximately 90% are singletons; the top ten hold 1.5% to 1.9%. The sequenced sample was peripheral blood. These receptors all come from a human donor in a cohort sampled during active COVID-19. Each CDR3 is given with its conserved first and last residue. Each record gives: clone size, J gene, D gene, V gene, CDR3 DNA, CDR3 protein. A D gene is named only where the DNA matches it firmly. Size tells how often a clone was seen (once, few, many) or the class of an expanded clone, and some rows leave it out.

NA,TRBJ2-5,TRBD1,TRBV3-1/TRBV3-2,TGTGCCAGCAGCCAAGAGGGGTGGTGGACAGGGGAGTACTTC,CASSQEGWWTGEYF
few,TRBJ2-1,NA,TRBV28,TGTGCCAGCAGTTTGGTAGGGGGTCGCTACAATGAGCAGTTCTTC,CASSLVGGRYNEQFF
once,TRBJ2-1,NA,TRBV6-5,TGTGCCAGCAGTTACGACAGCTCAGGGAATGAGCAGTTCTTC,CASSYDSSGNEQFF
NA,TRBJ2-5,TRBD2,TRBV4-1,TGCGCCAGCAGCCCGTACAAGACTAGCGGGAGGGCCTATGAGACCCAGTACTTC,CASSPYKTSGRAYETQYF
once,TRBJ1-3,TRBD1,TRBV30,TGTGCCTGGAAGTCGCGACAGGGGAATGGAAACACCATATATTTT,CAWKSRQGNGNTIYF
NA,TRBJ2-3,TRBD1,TRBV5-1,TGCGCCAGCAGCCTGCGAGGGACAGGGGGCATAGATACGCAGTATTTT,CASSLRGTGGIDTQYF
NA,TRBJ2-3,NA,TRBV18,TGTGCCAGCTCACCATTCAGGGACACAGATACGCAGTATTTT,CASSPFRDTDTQYF
NA,TRBJ2-5,NA,TRBV6-5,TGTGCCAGCAGTCGACAGTACCGGGAGACCCAGTACTTC,CASSRQYRETQYF
few,TRBJ2-3,TRBD2,TRBV2,TGTGCCAGCAGAGATCCGGGACTAGCGGGGGGTGACAGATACAAGCAGTATTTT,CASRDPGLAGGDRYKQYF
few,TRBJ1-1,NA,TRBV4-1,TGCGCCAGCAGCCAAGTCGGACTGACGAACACTGAAGCTTTCTTT,CASSQVGLTNTEAFF
NA,TRBJ1-1,NA,TRBV2,TGTGCCAGCAGTGAAGTAGTAAGGGGTCCGAACACTGAAGCTTTCTTT,CASSEVVRGPNTEAFF
NA,TRBJ2-1,TRBD2,TRBV29-1,TGCAGCGTGGCTAGCGGGTGGCCGACGGATGAGCAGTTCTTC,CSVASGWPTDEQFF
NA,TRBJ2-1,TRBD2,TRBV2,TGTGCCAGCATCTTTGGGACTAGCGGGAGCAATGAGCAGTTCTTC,CASIFGTSGSNEQFF
once,TRBJ1-6,TRBD1,TRBV11-2,TGTGCCAGCAGCTTAGTGGACAGGGGGCATTCACCCCTCCACTTT,CASSLVDRGHSPLHF
NA,TRBJ2-2,NA,TRBV5-1,TGCGCCAGCAGCTTTCTAGACCCCGGGGAGCTGTTTTTT,CASSFLDPGELFF
NA,TRBJ2-3,TRBD2,TRBV7-6,TGTGCCAGCAGCTCTAGGAGGACTAGCGGAACAGATACGCAGTATTTT,CASSSRRTSGTDTQYF
NA,TRBJ1-5,NA,TRBV18,TGTGCCAGCTCCTCCGGGACTCTCAATCAGCCCCAGCATTTT,CASSSGTLNQPQHF
once,TRBJ1-2,TRBD1,TRBV7-2,TGTGCCAGCAGGGTAACAGGGGGGAAGGTTGGCTACACCTTC,CASRVTGGKVGYTF
NA,TRBJ2-7,NA,TRBV13,TGTGCCAGCAGCTTACGTACTGACGAGCAGTACTTC,CASSLRTDEQYF
NA,TRBJ2-7,TRBD2,TRBV5-1,TGCGCCAGCAGCCTACTTAGCGGGGGGTTTGACGAGCAGTACTTC,CASSLLSGGFDEQYF
NA,TRBJ2-2,NA,TRBV5-5,TGTGCCAGCAAAGATTCGGGTCAGGGGAAGACCGGGGAGCTGTTTTTT,CASKDSGQGKTGELFF
NA,TRBJ2-7,NA,TRBV5-5,TGTGCCAGCAGCTTGATCGCAGGATCTTACGAGCAGTACTTC,CASSLIAGSYEQYF
NA,TRBJ1-2,TRBD1,TRBV18,TGTGCCAGCTCACCGAGAGAGGGACAGAATCATGGCTACACCTTC,CASSPREGQNHGYTF
NA,TRBJ1-1,NA,TRBV4-1,TGCGCCAGCAGCCAGCTTACCAGAGGCACTGAAGCTTTCTTT,CASSQLTRGTEAFF
NA,TRBJ2-7,NA,TRBV6-2/TRBV6-3,TGTGCCAGCAGCCGGGGAGGAAGCTTAGAGCAGTACTTC,CASSRGGSLEQYF
once,TRBJ1-3,NA,TRBV29-1,TGCAGCGTTGAAGATGTCTTAGCTGGAAACACCATATATTTT,CSVEDVLAGNTIYF
NA,TRBJ1-2,NA,TRBV28,TGTGCCAGCAGCCCTGCGGCGAACTATGGCTACACCTTC,CASSPAANYGYTF
NA,TRBJ2-5,TRBD2,TRBV5-4,TGTGCCAGCAGCTTCTATAGCGGGAGGGCCGGGGAGACCCAGTACTTC,CASSFYSGRAGETQYF
NA,TRBJ2-3,NA,TRBV28,TGTGCCAGCAGTCCCGGACAGAACACAGATACGCAGTATTTT,CASSPGQNTDTQYF
NA,TRBJ2-3,NA,TRBV11-2,TGTGCCAGCAGCACCTGGTTGACATCCTCTGATACGCAGTATTTT,CASSTWLTSSDTQYF